This note documents a single TCR beta chain sequence. What it binds is not known. Other DNA sequences in the sample encode the same CDR3. Treatment meaning: 15 to 20 received Ad26.COV2.S at low or high dose, single or two shots; about five received placebo; per-sample allocation not given. Specimen acquisition occurred on day 63 following the initial vaccine or placebo injection. An Ad26 vector expressing Wuhan-strain SARS-CoV-2 spike constituted the vaccine. These data originate in a study of Ad26.COV2.S vaccination and SARS-CoV-2 variants. Across the whole study: Intramuscular Ad26.COV2.S doses were given once or twice, 56 days apart. Overall study findings and caveats: Researchers cautioned that TCR breadth and depth analyses may have underestimated total T cell responses. Placebo recipients trailed vaccine recipients in spike-specific TCR breadth.

Profiling relied on immunoSEQ multiplex PCR, and the TCRdb table lists in-frame clones only, not all of them. The table lists about half a million clones, about nine tenths of them singletons. Germline CDR1 MDHEN, CDR2 SYDVKM. This CDR3 comprises 14 residues. The V gene lost 4 bases and the J gene lost 4 bases, with 14 bases spanning the gap. Sequenced material: peripheral blood, taken in a trial of Ad26.COV2.S vaccine versus placebo. This chain joins TRBV28 and TRBJ2-7, with a weak D call TRBD2 (6 bases). The receptor comes from a person aged 18-60 years who received the Ad26.COV2.S COVID-19 vaccine or a placebo. This CDR3 is CASSWAGTPYEQYF. In DNA form, the CDR3 reads TGTGCCAGCAGTTGGGCCGGGACTCCTTACGAGCAGTACTTC.